This T cell receptor (beta chain) was found in a study of shared clonotypes between healthy human individuals. In the CD4+ fraction, cells were divided into CD45RA+ naive and CD45RA-negative memory subsets. In the study's own analysis: Filtering differed since immunoSEQ provided only junctions, with no quality scores. TCRdb keeps only in-frame clones here, not all; method: immunoSEQ multiplex PCR. V, J and clone size are those of that table, while D and trimming were read from the DNA. This sample has a few hundred thousand clones, with around 97% found just once. Study-level results: Among donors, the sharing of clonotypes was expected to be influenced by sequencing depth.

On this clone: What it recognizes is unknown.

This receptor was identified in a woman between 25 and 40 years old in good health. Sequencing was carried out using naive CD4+ T cells sorted from blood. Subset given: CD45RA+ positively selected.

The CDR3: CASSATYEQYF. DNA of the CDR3: TGTGCCAGCAGTGCTACTTACGAGCAGTACTTC. This chain links TRBV6-4 with TRBJ2-7, with D unclear. Trimming removed 4 bases at V and 4 bases at J, with 5 bases between. The CDR3 is 11 amino acids. Germline CDR1 is MRHNA and CDR2 is SNTAGT.